Listed here is a single T cell receptor beta chain. Grouping used clinical history reported by participants in a survey and questionnaire. The data originate from a study of blood T cell repertoires in COVID-19. Study-wide context: Before being deemed recovered, Cohort 3 donors had two negative PCRs, clearance, or symptom resolution.

Profiling relied on immunoSEQ multiplex PCR, and the TCRdb table lists in-frame clones only, not all of them. Of around 290,000 clones listed, 88% are singletons. CDR1 is KGHSH, CDR2 LQKENI, per germline. The CDR3 loop spans 16 amino acids. V shed 3 bases and J 4 bases; nucleotides not matched to a gene: 5. The chain is built from TRBV18 and TRBJ2-2, with 10 positions matching TRBD2. The sequencing sample was made of PBMCs or T cells enriched from blood (not recorded which). This receptor was identified in an older woman in a cohort exposed to, infected with or recovered from COVID-19 (not recorded which). As DNA, the CDR3 is TGTGCCAGCTCACCGGCTAGCGGGAGCACCACCGGGGAGCTGTTTTTT. Translating it yields CASSPASGSTTGELFF.